This TCR beta chain was obtained from a study of blood T cell repertoires in COVID-19. Generated by immunoSEQ multiplex PCR, the TCRdb table keeps only in-frame clones and is missing some. The sample lists some 450,000 clones, around 88% occurring once. The sample consisted of peripheral blood. This clonotype originated in a woman aged 45-65 years with COVID-19, enrolled during active disease.

CDR3 bases: TGTGCCAGCTCACCACCGGCAGGGTCAGATACGCAGTATTTT. Its protein product is CASSPPAGSDTQYF. V gene TRBV18 combines with J gene TRBJ2-3; D is perhaps TRBD1 (5 bases). This CDR3 is built from 14 residues. V shed 0 bases and J shed 4 bases, with 8 bases lying between them. The germline gives CDR1 KGHSH, CDR2 LQKENI.